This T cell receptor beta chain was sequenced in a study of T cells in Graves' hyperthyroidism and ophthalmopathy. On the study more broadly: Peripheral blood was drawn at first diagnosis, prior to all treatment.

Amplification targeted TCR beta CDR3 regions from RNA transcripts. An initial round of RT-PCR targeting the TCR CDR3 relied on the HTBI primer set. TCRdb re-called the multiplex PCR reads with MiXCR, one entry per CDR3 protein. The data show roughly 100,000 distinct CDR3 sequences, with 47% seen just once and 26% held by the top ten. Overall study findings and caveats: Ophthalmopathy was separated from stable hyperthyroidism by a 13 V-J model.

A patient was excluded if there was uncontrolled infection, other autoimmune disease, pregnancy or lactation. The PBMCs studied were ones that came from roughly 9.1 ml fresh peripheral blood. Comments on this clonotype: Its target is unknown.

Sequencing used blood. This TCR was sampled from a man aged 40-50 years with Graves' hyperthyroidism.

CDR3 residues: CASSRVTNQPQHF. In DNA form, the CDR3 reads TGTGCCAGCAGTCGAGTTACCAATCAGCCCCAGCATTTT. The gene calls are TRBV28 and TRBJ1-5; D is unresolved. Germline-derived CDR1 and CDR2 are MDHEN and SYDVKM. The CDR3 is made up of 13 amino acids. With 5 bases removed from V and 3 bases from J, the gap between germline ends came to 8 bases.